The rows below give T cell receptor beta chains drawn from one sample of a study of cytomegalovirus exposure and HLA in healthy donors. Here immunoSEQ multiplex PCR was the method, and the copy in TCRdb shows in-frame clones only, minus some. The sample has more than 150,000 clones; 82% are singletons. Sequencing was performed on PBMCs. The receptors were sampled from a man between 40 and 49 years old in good health and CMV-seronegative. Each CDR3 is given with its conserved first and last residue. D genes are given only for firm matches. Some rows have no size entry. The others give once, few or many, or a class for an expanded clone.

CDR3 DNA: TGTGCCAGCAGCTTAGCGCGGGATATGGGCTATGGCTACACCTTC
CDR3 protein: CASSLARDMGYGYTF
D gene: .
V gene: TRBV7-2
J gene: TRBJ1-2
clone size: .

CDR3 DNA: TGTGCCAGTAGACGGGGAACTAAAGAGACCCAGTACTTC
CDR3 protein: CASRRGTKETQYF
D gene: .
V gene: TRBV19
J gene: TRBJ2-5
clone size: .

CDR3 DNA: TGTGCCAGCAGTCGGGGACTAGCGGGAGGTTGGCACACCGGGGAGCTGTTTTTT
CDR3 protein: CASSRGLAGGWHTGELFF
D gene: TRBD2
V gene: TRBV6-7
J gene: TRBJ2-2
clone size: .

CDR3 DNA: TGCAGTGCTATCGGGAGCAATGAGCAGTTCTTC
CDR3 protein: CSAIGSNEQFF
D gene: .
V gene: TRBV20-1
J gene: TRBJ2-1
clone size: .

CDR3 DNA: TGTGCCAGCAGCGTAGAGCAGGGCAACGAGCAGTACTTC
CDR3 protein: CASSVEQGNEQYF
D gene: .
V gene: TRBV9
J gene: TRBJ2-7
clone size: once

CDR3 DNA: TGTGCCAGCAGCTTGGCCCTGGGGGGCCAAGAGACCCAGTACTTC
CDR3 protein: CASSLALGGQETQYF
D gene: .
V gene: TRBV5-4
J gene: TRBJ2-5
clone size: .

CDR3 DNA: TGTGCCACCAGCAGGAGGATGGGACTAGCGGGAGTGGAGACCCAGTACTTC
CDR3 protein: CATSRRMGLAGVETQYF
D gene: TRBD2
V gene: TRBV15
J gene: TRBJ2-5
clone size: .

CDR3 DNA: TGTGCCAGTAGTGATGCTAGGGGCTCTGGGGCCAACGTCCTGACTTTC
CDR3 protein: CASSDARGSGANVLTF
D gene: .
V gene: TRBV19
J gene: TRBJ2-6
clone size: .

CDR3 DNA: TGCAGCGTTTTGAACGGAGGAAACACTGAAGCTTTCTTT
CDR3 protein: CSVLNGGNTEAFF
D gene: .
V gene: TRBV29-1
J gene: TRBJ1-1
clone size: few

CDR3 DNA: TGCGCCAGCAGCTTTAACTCTATCGGGTCCTACGAGCAGTACTTC
CDR3 protein: CASSFNSIGSYEQYF
D gene: .
V gene: TRBV5-1
J gene: TRBJ2-7
clone size: .

CDR3 DNA: TGTGCCAGCGGGGGGGGCAATCAGCCCCAGCATTTT
CDR3 protein: CASGGGNQPQHF
D gene: .
V gene: TRBV6-6
J gene: TRBJ1-5
clone size: .

CDR3 DNA: TGTGCCAGCAGCGTCGCCCCACAGGGGTACAATGAGCAGTTCTTC
CDR3 protein: CASSVAPQGYNEQFF
D gene: TRBD1
V gene: TRBV7-2
J gene: TRBJ2-1
clone size: .

CDR3 DNA: TGTGCCAGCAGTTTTCTATCGGAGGGCCGGCAGCCCCAGCATTTT
CDR3 protein: CASSFLSEGRQPQHF
D gene: .
V gene: TRBV28
J gene: TRBJ1-5
clone size: once

CDR3 DNA: TGTGCCTGGAGTCATGATGCAGACTATGGCTACACCTTC
CDR3 protein: CAWSHDADYGYTF
D gene: .
V gene: TRBV30
J gene: TRBJ1-2
clone size: once

CDR3 DNA: TGTGCCAGCATCAGGACAGGGGGGTCCTACGAGCAGTACTTC
CDR3 protein: CASIRTGGSYEQYF
D gene: TRBD1
V gene: TRBV28
J gene: TRBJ2-7
clone size: .

CDR3 DNA: TGTGCCAGCAGTCTAGCGGACACAGATACGCAGTATTTT
CDR3 protein: CASSLADTDTQYF
D gene: TRBD2
V gene: TRBV28
J gene: TRBJ2-3
clone size: .

CDR3 DNA: TGCGCCAGCAGCCAGGGGGGAGACACCATATATTTT
CDR3 protein: CASSQGGDTIYF
D gene: .
V gene: TRBV4-1
J gene: TRBJ1-3
clone size: .

CDR3 DNA: TGTGCCAGCAGATCCTTCGGTATTGCTTTCTTT
CDR3 protein: CASRSFGIAFF
D gene: .
V gene: TRBV28
J gene: TRBJ1-1
clone size: .

CDR3 DNA: TGTGCCTGGAGTGCAGGGCTTGGCTACACCTTC
CDR3 protein: CAWSAGLGYTF
D gene: .
V gene: TRBV30
J gene: TRBJ1-2
clone size: .

CDR3 DNA: TGTGCCAGCAGTGAAGACAGAAAAAACATTCAGTACTTC
CDR3 protein: CASSEDRKNIQYF
D gene: .
V gene: TRBV2
J gene: TRBJ2-4
clone size: .

CDR3 DNA: TGTGCCACCCTTCTAGGAGGGGCTGGAAACACCATATATTTT
CDR3 protein: CATLLGGAGNTIYF
D gene: .
V gene: TRBV28
J gene: TRBJ1-3
clone size: .

CDR3 DNA: TGTGCCAGCAGTGCTCACCCCACGACAGGGATGGATGGCTACACCTTC
CDR3 protein: CASSAHPTTGMDGYTF
D gene: TRBD1
V gene: TRBV6-1
J gene: TRBJ1-2
clone size: once

CDR3 DNA: TGTGCCAGCAGCCAAGGGTCGAACAGACTAGCGGGGACTAGGAGCTCCTACGAGCAGTACTTC
CDR3 protein: CASSQGSNRLAGTRSSYEQYF
D gene: TRBD2
V gene: TRBV4-2
J gene: TRBJ2-7
clone size: .

CDR3 DNA: TGTGCCAGCAGCCTCACTAGCGGGAGGCCCCAGTACTTC
CDR3 protein: CASSLTSGRPQYF
D gene: TRBD2
V gene: TRBV7-3
J gene: TRBJ2-5
clone size: .

CDR3 DNA: TGTGCCAGCAGCTCAGGAGGGGGCCATAATTCACCCCTCCACTTT
CDR3 protein: CASSSGGGHNSPLHF
D gene: TRBD1
V gene: TRBV9
J gene: TRBJ1-6
clone size: .

CDR3 DNA: TGTGCCAGCAGCTTGCGTAGCGGCTCCTACGAGCAGTACTTC
CDR3 protein: CASSLRSGSYEQYF
D gene: .
V gene: TRBV5-5
J gene: TRBJ2-7
clone size: .

CDR3 DNA: TGTGCCAGCAGCTCCCAACAGGGGTATGGCAATCAGCCCCAGCATTTT
CDR3 protein: CASSSQQGYGNQPQHF
D gene: TRBD1
V gene: TRBV5-5
J gene: TRBJ1-5
clone size: .

CDR3 DNA: TGCGCCAGCAGCGTACAGGGGGCCCAAGAGACCCAGTACTTC
CDR3 protein: CASSVQGAQETQYF
D gene: TRBD1
V gene: TRBV5-1
J gene: TRBJ2-5
clone size: .

CDR3 DNA: TGTGCCAGCAGCCGCCAGGGGAGCACCACCGCGAGGGGCTACACCTTC
CDR3 protein: CASSRQGSTTARGYTF
D gene: .
V gene: TRBV4-2
J gene: TRBJ1-2
clone size: .

CDR3 DNA: TGCGCCAGCAGCTTGGTCCCCCAGGGGACTAGCAATCAGCCCCAGCATTTT
CDR3 protein: CASSLVPQGTSNQPQHF
D gene: .
V gene: TRBV5-1
J gene: TRBJ1-5
clone size: .

CDR3 DNA: TGTGCCAGCAGCTCGAGACAGGCGCGGTCGGATACGCAGTATTTT
CDR3 protein: CASSSRQARSDTQYF
D gene: .
V gene: TRBV5-4
J gene: TRBJ2-3
clone size: .

CDR3 DNA: TGTGCCAGCAGCTTAGAGGGACAGCTCTATAGCAATCAGCCCCAGCATTTT
CDR3 protein: CASSLEGQLYSNQPQHF
D gene: TRBD1
V gene: TRBV7-8
J gene: TRBJ1-5
clone size: .

CDR3 DNA: TGTGCCAGCTCACCAGTGGTAGCGGGAGGGACTGAGCAGTTCTTC
CDR3 protein: CASSPVVAGGTEQFF
D gene: TRBD2
V gene: TRBV18
J gene: TRBJ2-1
clone size: .

CDR3 DNA: TGTGCCAGCAGCCGACAATCTAATGAAAAACTGTTTTTT
CDR3 protein: CASSRQSNEKLFF
D gene: .
V gene: TRBV16
J gene: TRBJ1-4
clone size: .

CDR3 DNA: TGTGCCAGCAGCTTAGTTTGGAGCGGGGGGGGAACAGATACGCAGTATTTT
CDR3 protein: CASSLVWSGGGTDTQYF
D gene: TRBD2
V gene: TRBV7-2
J gene: TRBJ2-3
clone size: .

CDR3 DNA: TGTGCCAGCAGGGGACTAGCGGGAGCACCCTCTGAGCAGTTCTTC
CDR3 protein: CASRGLAGAPSEQFF
D gene: TRBD2
V gene: TRBV6-1
J gene: TRBJ2-1
clone size: few

CDR3 DNA: TGTGCCAGCAGCTTGACGACAGGGAGGTACGAGCAGTACTTC
CDR3 protein: CASSLTTGRYEQYF
D gene: .
V gene: TRBV11-1
J gene: TRBJ2-7
clone size: .

CDR3 DNA: TGTGCCAGCAGTCGAAATCAACTAGCCGATGAGCAGTTCTTC
CDR3 protein: CASSRNQLADEQFF
D gene: .
V gene: TRBV2
J gene: TRBJ2-1
clone size: .

CDR3 DNA: TGTGCCAGCAGCCAAGAAGGGCAGGGCTATGGCTACACCTTC
CDR3 protein: CASSQEGQGYGYTF
D gene: .
V gene: TRBV4-2
J gene: TRBJ1-2
clone size: .

CDR3 DNA: TGTGCCAGCAGCGTGCTCAGGAATGAGCAGTTCTTC
CDR3 protein: CASSVLRNEQFF
D gene: .
V gene: TRBV7-8
J gene: TRBJ2-1
clone size: once

CDR3 DNA: TGTGCCAGCAGCCCCTTAGGTGGCAGGCCAGATACGCAGTATTTT
CDR3 protein: CASSPLGGRPDTQYF
D gene: .
V gene: TRBV14
J gene: TRBJ2-3
clone size: .

CDR3 DNA: TGCGCCAGCAGCTTGGCTTCGGAGACAGGGGCTCGCCCCGGGGAGCTGTTTTTT
CDR3 protein: CASSLASETGARPGELFF
D gene: TRBD1
V gene: TRBV5-1
J gene: TRBJ2-2
clone size: .

CDR3 DNA: TGTGCCACCAGGACGTACCGGGAGGCTTCCTACAATGAGCAGTTCTTC
CDR3 protein: CATRTYREASYNEQFF
D gene: TRBD2
V gene: TRBV15
J gene: TRBJ2-1
clone size: .

CDR3 DNA: TGTGCCAGCAGTTACGCGGTCTACGAGCAGTACTTC
CDR3 protein: CASSYAVYEQYF
D gene: .
V gene: TRBV6-6
J gene: TRBJ2-7
clone size: .

CDR3 DNA: TGTGCCTGGGCAGGGGGTAGGAATGAGCAGTTCTTC
CDR3 protein: CAWAGGRNEQFF
D gene: TRBD1
V gene: TRBV30
J gene: TRBJ2-1
clone size: .

CDR3 DNA: TGTGCCAGCAGTTATAGGACAGGGAACTATGGCTACACCTTC
CDR3 protein: CASSYRTGNYGYTF
D gene: TRBD1
V gene: TRBV28
J gene: TRBJ1-2
clone size: .

CDR3 DNA: TGTGCCAGCACCGTAGAGGGACATAGCAATCAGCCCCAGCATTTT
CDR3 protein: CASTVEGHSNQPQHF
D gene: .
V gene: TRBV28
J gene: TRBJ1-5
clone size: .

CDR3 DNA: TGCGCCAGCAGCTTGCCGGCGGGAGGGACAGATATGCAGTATTTT
CDR3 protein: CASSLPAGGTDMQYF
D gene: TRBD2
V gene: TRBV5-1
J gene: TRBJ2-3
clone size: .

CDR3 DNA: TGCAGCGTTGGACAGGGATTAGGGGGCTACACCTTC
CDR3 protein: CSVGQGLGGYTF
D gene: TRBD1
V gene: TRBV29-1
J gene: TRBJ1-2
clone size: .

CDR3 DNA: TGTGCCAGCAGCTTGGTCTCCGAGACCCAGTACTTC
CDR3 protein: CASSLVSETQYF
D gene: .
V gene: TRBV5-4
J gene: TRBJ2-5
clone size: .

CDR3 DNA: TGTGCCAGCAGTCGTAGCAATCAGCCCCAGCATTTT
CDR3 protein: CASSRSNQPQHF
D gene: .
V gene: TRBV6-1
J gene: TRBJ1-5
clone size: .

CDR3 DNA: TGTGCCAGCAGTTACCCGAATGAAAAACTGTTTTTT
CDR3 protein: CASSYPNEKLFF
D gene: .
V gene: TRBV6-6
J gene: TRBJ1-4
clone size: .